Sequencing of this T cell receptor (beta chain) was carried out in a study of CD8+CD57+ T cells in acquired aplastic anemia. The overall study: Quantities of DNA derived from sorted CD4+ and CD8+ cells averaged roughly 3 ug.

Whole-study findings and limits: It was found that under 30 CD8+ CDR3 sequences were shared between patients and controls.

On this clonotype: Antigen specificity is unknown.

The use of genomic DNA as template underpinned the TCR beta VDJ and CDR3 profiling. One entry per CDR3 protein results from TCRdb running MiXCR on the reads. The sample includes under 75,000 distinct CDR3 sequences, approximately 50% of them seen just once. Trimming cost V 0 bases and J 7 bases, with 13 bases left between them. This CDR3 has 15 residues. The germline CDR1 and CDR2 sequences are SGDLS and YYNGEE. Input material: sorted CD4+, CD8+, or CD8+CD57+ T cells (not recorded which) from PBMCs. This chain connects TRBV9 to TRBJ1-4; D call uncertain. This receptor was obtained from a human donor in good health, serving as a control. The CDR3 region has the DNA TGTGCCAGCAGCGTAGGTGGAGGAAGTACTGAAAAACTGTTTTTT. Its protein product is CASSVGGGSTEKLFF.